The 29 T cell receptor beta chains given below trace back to one sample, sequenced in a study of post-analysis software for immune sequencing data. Findings and caveats of the study: When patients were compared with controls, about five TRBV segments were more frequent, TRBV5-6, TRBV5-1 and TRBV20-1 among them.

No cognate antigen is known for these TCRs. Researchers reported that TCR beta cDNA libraries carried unique molecular identifiers. TCRdb reprocessed the PCR reads via MiXCR and lists one record per CDR3 protein. The table has around 400,000 distinct CDR3 sequences, about a third seen once; the top ten hold 13%. The material sequenced was blood. The receptors come from a girl aged 10 to 17 with multiple sclerosis.

The CDR3 region is CASSPRDRVDEQYF. CDR3 in DNA: TGTGCCAGCAGCCCCAGGGACAGGGTGGACGAGCAGTACTTC. This chain uses TRBV7-9 with TRBJ2-7; 9 bases line up with TRBD1. V gave up 5 bases and J gave up 5 bases; unmatched junction bases: 7. CDR3 size: 14 residues. Per germline, CDR1 SEHNR and CDR2 FQNEAQ (reference sequence).

The J gene is TRBJ1-5, the V gene TRBV12-3 or TRBV12-4; a weak D match, TRBD1 (5 bases). V lost 3 bases, J lost 9 bases, and 12 bases lay in between. The CDR3 is 13 amino acids. CDR3 sequence: CASSLDIRWPQHF. DNA of the CDR3: TGTGCCAGCAGTTTGGACATCAGGTGGCCCCAGCATTTT.

The chain combines TRBV10-3 with TRBJ2-7; D possibly uses TRBD1 or TRBD2 (6 bases each). The V end was cut by 10 bases, the J end by 5 bases, with 15 bases between. The germline V gene encodes CDR1 ENHRY and CDR2 SYGVKD. The CDR3 has 12 amino acids. CDR3: CATGGREDEQYF. In nucleotides, the CDR3 is TGTGCCACCGGGGGCAGGGAGGACGAGCAGTACTTC.

This chain links TRBV10-3 with TRBJ2-1; 13 positions agree with TRBD2. The DNA end favors TRBJ2-7, so the J call may be wrong. Per the germline V gene, CDR1 is ENHRY and CDR2 is SYGVKD. This CDR3 region has 16 residues. This CDR3 reads CAIKPTGTSGDNEQYF. The CDR3 region has the DNA TGTGCCATCAAACCTACAGGGACTAGCGGGGACAATGAGCAGTACTTC.

The rearrangement uses TRBV12-3 or TRBV12-4 and TRBJ2-7, with D possibly TRBD1 on 7 matching bases. This CDR3 comprises 15 residues. The V gene lost 3 bases and the J gene lost 4 bases, with 16 bases spanning the gap. CDR3 sequence reads: CASSLTGDSPYEQYF. DNA for the CDR3: TGTGCCAGCAGTTTGACGGGGGACAGCCCGTACGAGCAGTACTTC.

The sample holds a few counts of this clonotype. The gene calls are TRBV7-9 and TRBJ2-7; a weak D match, TRBD1 (6 bases). CDR3 length: 15 amino acids. Trimming pared 3 bases from V and 2 bases from J, leaving 14 bases between. Germline values: CDR1 SEHNR, CDR2 FQNEAQ (reference sequence). The CDR3 region is CASSFGPDRTYEQYF. The DNA for the CDR3 is TGTGCCAGCAGCTTTGGCCCTGACAGGACCTACGAGCAGTACTTC.

On this clonotype itself: A much larger clone lies one base from this, so it may be a read error. CDR3 nucleotide sequence: TGTGCCAGCATTGGACCCTTCCAGCATCTGTACAGTGAGCAGTTCTTC. It is translated as CASIGPFQHLYSEQFF. V and J are TRBV6-6 and TRBJ2-1, with D unresolved. In germline, CDR1 is MNHNY, CDR2 SVGAGI (reference sequence). CDR3 length: 16 amino acids.

The chain links TRBV4-1 to TRBJ1-5; tentative D call: TRBD1 (5 bases). V dropped 0 bases and J dropped 2 bases, with 20 bases sitting between them. The CDR3 contains 19 residues. Germline-derived CDR1 and CDR2 are MGHRA and YSYEKL. DNA for the CDR3: TGCGCCAGCAGCCAAGATCCGACGAATCCCGAAGGGGGCAATCAGCCCCAGCATTTT. It is translated as CASSQDPTNPEGGNQPQHF.

The rearrangement links TRBV12-3 or TRBV12-4 to TRBJ1-2; the D is unclear. The V end was cut by 5 bases, the J end by 8 bases, with 24 bases between. This CDR3 has 16 residues. The CDR3 here is CASSLGPSSHLGGYTF. The CDR3 region has the DNA TGTGCCAGCAGTCTCGGGCCTTCTTCCCATTTGGGAGGCTACACCTTC.

This chain joins TRBV6-2 or TRBV6-3 and TRBJ2-5; a possible D gene is TRBD2 (7 bases). This CDR3 comprises 16 residues. Germline V gene sequence: CDR1 MNHEY, CDR2 SVGEGT. The ends were cut back, 5 bases at V and 4 bases at J, with 20 bases in the middle. The CDR3 sequence is CASSLRGGRPPETQYF. CDR3 nucleotide sequence: TGTGCCAGCAGTCTCCGCGGGGGCCGACCTCCAGAGACCCAGTACTTC.

This chain links TRBV29-1 with TRBJ2-3; D not certain. The V gene lost 7 bases and the J gene lost 0 bases, with 11 bases spanning the gap. The CDR3 is made up of 13 amino acids. Germline V CDR1 and CDR2: SQVTM, ANQGSEA. The CDR3 spells CSARIGSTDTQYF. CDR3 nucleotides: TGCAGCGCCCGGATCGGTAGCACAGATACGCAGTATTTT.

The chain joins TRBV6-5 to TRBJ2-3; D is unclear. V lost 4 bases and J lost 11, with 19 bases in between. Germline V gene lookup returns CDR1 MNHEY and CDR2 SVGAGI. CDR3 length equals 14 residues. DNA of the CDR3: TGTGCCAGCAGTTCCCCCTCGTTCTCCTCGAGGCAGTATTTT. Translated, it gives CASSSPSFSSRQYF.

V and J are TRBV12-3 or TRBV12-4 and TRBJ2-1; weak D call: TRBD1 (5 bases). The ends were cut back, 7 bases at V and 3 bases at J, with 7 bases in the middle. This CDR3 is 12 amino acids long. CDR3 amino acids: CASTTGYNEQFF. The DNA of the CDR3 is TGTGCCAGCACCACAGGCTACAATGAGCAGTTCTTC.

This clonotype was seen a few times. A much larger clonotype is one base distant, so this may be a read error. The chain employs TRBV12-3 or TRBV12-4 and TRBJ2-3; 13 bases are a match to TRBD2. The CDR3 covers 15 residues. DNA for the CDR3: TGTGCCAGCAGAATGGGACTAGCGGGGACAGATGCGCAGTATTTT. This encodes CASRMGLAGTDAQYF.

V usage is TRBV20-1 and J usage is TRBJ2-3, with TRBD2 matching over 12 bases. The CDR3 runs 17 residues. V was pared by 4 bases and J by 1 base, with 9 bases of the junction left unmatched. Germline-derived CDR1 and CDR2 are DFQATT and SNEGSKA (reference sequence). The CDR3 is CSATPTTSGGRTDTQYF. The CDR3 nucleotides are TGCAGTGCTACTCCAACGACTAGCGGGGGACGCACAGATACGCAGTATTTT.

The rearrangement uses TRBV7-8 and TRBJ2-1, with D unresolved. Trimming pared 2 bases from V and 0 bases from J, leaving 8 bases between. CDR3 size: 15 residues. Looked up from germline, CDR1 is SGHVS and CDR2 is FQNEAQ. The CDR3 region is CASSLLASSYNEQFF. CDR3 nucleotides: TGTGCCAGCAGCTTACTGGCCAGCTCCTACAATGAGCAGTTCTTC.

CDR3 sequence (DNA): TGTGCCATCAGTGAGGGGGTAGCGGGGCCAACCCAAGAGACCCAGTACTTC. Translating it yields CAISEGVAGPTQETQYF. The chain joins TRBV10-3 to TRBJ2-5, with 8 bases fitting TRBD2. The CDR3 covers 17 residues. With V trimmed by 2 bases and J by 1 base, 9 bases remained unmatched. Germline V gene lookup returns CDR1 ENHRY and CDR2 SYGVKD.

This clonotype came up a few times. This chain uses TRBV28 with TRBJ1-5, with unresolved D. Germline CDR1 and CDR2: MDHEN and SYDVKM. V was cut by 2 bases and J by 0 bases, with 5 bases left in between. There are 14 residues in the CDR3. CDR3 amino acids: CASSLVYSNQPQHF. For the CDR3, the DNA is TGTGCCAGCAGTTTAGTTTATAGCAATCAGCCCCAGCATTTT.

The chain employs TRBV6-2 or TRBV6-3 and TRBJ2-7; 11 bases fit TRBD1. Germline CDR1 is MNHEY and CDR2 is SVGEGT. Trimming at V came to 5 bases and at J to 3 bases, leaving 9 bases not matched to a gene. CDR3 size: 16 residues. The CDR3 nucleotides read TGTGCCAGCAGTACCCACCGGGACAGGGGGGACTACGAGCAGTACTTC. Its protein is CASSTHRDRGDYEQYF.

The chain combines TRBV28 with TRBJ2-3; 10 nucleotides line up with TRBD2. Germline V lookup: CDR1 MDHEN, CDR2 SYDVKM. Trimming cost V 2 bases and J 7 bases; bases outside gene matches: 6. The CDR3 is 15 residues long. CDR3 sequence: CASSLTAGGPHTQYF. Written as DNA, the CDR3 is TGTGCCAGCAGTTTAACAGCGGGGGGGCCGCATACGCAGTATTTT.

CDR3 nucleotides: TGTGCCAGCAGTGTGGCGGGCTACACTGAAGCTTTCTTT. Residues: CASSVAGYTEAFF. The chain carries TRBV2 and TRBJ1-1, with D hard to call. This CDR3 is built from 13 residues. From germline, CDR1 is SNHLY and CDR2 FYNNEI. V lost 4 bases to trimming and J lost 3 bases, with 9 bases between them.

The chain uses TRBV3-1 and TRBJ2-5; the D gene is possibly TRBD2 (5 bases). The CDR3 has 14 residues. In germline, CDR1 is LGHDT, CDR2 YNNKEL (reference sequence). Trimming cost V 1 base and J 2 bases, with 8 bases left between them. The chain's CDR3 is CASSQGTGQETQYF. The DNA for the CDR3 is TGTGCCAGCAGCCAAGGAACGGGGCAAGAGACCCAGTACTTC.

This clonotype was recorded a few times. An end of the junction differs from the germline gene, which may be a read error. The chain joins TRBV13 to TRBJ2-1; TRBD2 matches at 9 bases. Germline CDR1 reads PRHDT; CDR2 reads FYEKMQ (reference sequence). CDR3 length: 15 residues. The CDR3 spells CAGSLRLAGFNEQFF. In DNA, the CDR3 is TGTGCCGGCAGCTTGAGGCTAGCGGGGTTCAATGAGCAGTTCTTC.

As to this clonotype: Relative to the germline gene, one junction end is altered; a read error may explain this. This chain links TRBV12-3 or TRBV12-4 with TRBJ1-4; D is undetermined. The CDR3 is made up of 16 amino acids. The CDR3 reads CASSIDGDSPNEKRFF. In DNA form, the CDR3 reads TGTGCCAGCAGTATTGACGGGGATAGTCCTAATGAAAAACGGTTTTTT.

The chain joins TRBV5-1 to TRBJ2-7, with D hard to call. CDR3 length: 15 residues. CDR1 and CDR2 (germline): SGHRS, YFSETQ. Trimming took off 0 bases at V and 2 bases at J, with 12 bases between the two ends. The CDR3 DNA reads TGCGCCAGCAGCTTGGCATTCGACAATACCTACGAGCAGTACTTC. This codes for CASSLAFDNTYEQYF.

This sequence joins TRBV4-2 and TRBJ2-1, with 7 bases matching TRBD1. The CDR3 is 14 amino acids. J was trimmed by 8 bases and V by 4 bases; bases with no gene match: 8. From germline, CDR1 is LGHNA and CDR2 YNFKEQ. In DNA, the CDR3 is TGTGCCAGCAGCCTACGCCCCGGGACAGATGAGCAGTTCTTC. This sequence encodes CASSLRPGTDEQFF.

This clonotype was detected once. This sequence joins TRBV30 and TRBJ2-4, with D possibly called TRBD1 or TRBD2 (5 bases each). The CDR3 has 14 residues. CDR1 is GTSNPN, CDR2 SVGIG, per germline (reference sequence). The V end was cut by 5 bases, the J end by 2 bases, with 13 bases between. Here the CDR3 DNA reads TGTGCCTGGGGGGGATTCAGTTCCAAAAACATTCAGTACTTC. Translated: CAWGGFSSKNIQYF.

This chain uses TRBV4-1 with TRBJ1-1; D is possibly TRBD1 (5 bases). Germline V gene sequence: CDR1 MGHRA, CDR2 YSYEKL. Trimming pared 0 bases from V and 1 base from J, leaving 9 bases between. The CDR3 length is 15 residues. The CDR3 here is CASSQDSGRNTEAFF. The CDR3 DNA sequence: TGCGCCAGCAGCCAAGATTCGGGGCGGAACACTGAAGCTTTCTTT.

CDR3 residues: CASSQVLAGAGKTQYF. CDR3 nucleotide sequence: TGCGCCAGCAGCCAAGTGTTAGCGGGGGCCGGGAAGACCCAGTACTTC. V usage is TRBV4-1 and J usage is TRBJ2-7, with TRBD2 matching 9 bases. The end of the DNA aligns better with TRBJ2-5, so the J call may be wrong. Germline V gene data show CDR1 as MGHRA and CDR2 as YSYEKL. This CDR3 has 16 amino acids.